This is a list of T cell receptor beta chains from one sample in a study of T cell repertoires in cytomegalovirus infection. In TCRdb, the reads were re-called with MiXCR into one record per CDR3 protein. Here the sample spans about 180,000 distinct CDR3 sequences, roughly 17% being singletons. Sequenced material: CD8+ T cells from PBMCs. The receptors stem from a human donor in good health (CMV status not recorded). Some clones in this sample may be carry-over from other donors' samples. Both conserved end residues are part of each CDR3. Fields, in order: D gene, J gene, clone size, V gene, CDR3 protein, CDR3 DNA. The D gene is left open where the match is weak. Part of the rows lack a size; the others show once, few, many or a class for expanded clones.

.,TRBJ1-1,few,TRBV7-2,CASSLRGRAEAFF,TGTGCCAGCAGCTTAAGGGGCAGGGCTGAAGCTTTCTTT
TRBD1,TRBJ1-2,.,TRBV12-3/TRBV12-4,CAIEGGQNGYTF,TGTGCCATAGAAGGGGGACAGAATGGCTACACCTTC
.,TRBJ1-6,.,TRBV12-3/TRBV12-4,CASSSQGPLSPLHF,TGTGCCAGCAGTTCGCAGGGGCCCCTTTCACCCCTCCACTTT
.,TRBJ2-3,.,TRBV20-1,CALPGRTDTQYF,TGCGCCTTGCCCGGCCGCACAGATACGCAGTATTTT
.,TRBJ2-3,.,TRBV19,CASSIVTPQYSTDTQYF,TGTGCCAGTAGTATTGTGACTCCCCAATATAGCACAGATACGCAGTATTTT
.,TRBJ2-3,many,TRBV4-1,CASSLPGTGTDTQYF,TGCGCCAGCAGCCTACCGGGTACGGGGACAGATACGCAGTATTTT
.,TRBJ1-4,.,TRBV4-3,CASSQGQGATNEKLFF,TGCGCCAGCAGCCAAGGCCAGGGAGCAACTAATGAAAAACTGTTTTTT
TRBD2,TRBJ2-7,few,TRBV6-8,CASSTSSGGAYEQYF,TGTGCCAGCAGTACATCTAGCGGGGGGGCCTACGAGCAGTACTTC
TRBD1,TRBJ1-1,.,TRBV12-3/TRBV12-4,CASSSDRVGNTEAFF,TGTGCCAGCAGTTCTGACAGGGTAGGGAACACTGAAGCTTTCTTT
.,TRBJ2-4,.,TRBV2,CASSERNSLRTTKNIQYF,TGTGCCAGCAGTGAGAGGAACAGTCTGAGGACAACCAAAAACATTCAGTACTTC
.,TRBJ1-3,.,TRBV10-3,CAISPDLSGNTIYF,TGTGCCATCAGCCCGGACCTCTCTGGAAACACCATATATTTT
TRBD1,TRBJ2-1,many,TRBV7-8,CASSPPGQVGDEQFF,TGTGCCAGCAGCCCGCCCGGACAGGTTGGGGATGAGCAGTTCTTC
TRBD1,TRBJ2-7,few,TRBV10-3,CAISEGTAKTYEQYF,TGTGCCATCAGTGAAGGGACAGCAAAAACCTACGAGCAGTACTTC
.,TRBJ2-1,few,TRBV7-9,CASSPADGTFGADEQFF,TGTGCCAGCAGCCCCGCCGACGGCACCTTCGGGGCTGATGAGCAGTTCTTC
TRBD1,TRBJ2-7,few,TRBV7-9,CASSDRDSSYEQYF,TGTGCCAGCAGCGACCGGGACAGCTCCTACGAGCAGTACTTC
.,TRBJ2-2,few,TRBV6-2/TRBV6-3,CASISNTGELFF,TGTGCCAGCATTAGTAACACCGGGGAGCTGTTTTTT
.,TRBJ2-3,.,TRBV6-2/TRBV6-3,CASTPDGDTQYF,TGTGCCAGCACCCCGGATGGAGATACGCAGTATTTT
.,TRBJ1-1,few,TRBV28,CASSLYPGMNTEAFF,TGTGCCAGCAGTTTATACCCAGGGATGAACACTGAAGCTTTCTTT
.,TRBJ1-5,.,TRBV7-2,CASSYWGSNQPQHF,TGTGCCAGCAGCTACTGGGGAAGCAATCAGCCCCAGCATTTT
.,TRBJ1-2,few,TRBV12-5,CASGLTGSGYTF,TGTGCTAGTGGTTTGACAGGAAGTGGCTACACCTTC
.,TRBJ2-1,few,TRBV7-2,CASSEGEQFF,TGTGCCAGCAGTGAGGGTGAGCAGTTCTTC